Presented here are 9 T cell receptor beta chains from one specimen sequenced in a study of shared clonotypes between healthy human individuals. Profiling relied on immunoSEQ multiplex PCR, and the TCRdb table lists in-frame clones only, not all of them. The profile shows roughly 1 million clones, around 75% of them singletons. Sequencing was done on a sample of memory CD4+ T cells sorted from blood. Subset reported: CD45RA-negative fraction. These receptor sequences come from a man in his late teens or twenties in good health.

The J gene is TRBJ2-7, the V gene TRBV4-3; TRBD2 matches at 7 bases. CDR1 is LGHNA and CDR2 is YSLEER in the germline V gene. The trim removed 2 bases at V and 6 bases at J, leaving 10 bases unmatched. The CDR3 has 15 amino acids. DNA for the CDR3: TGCGCCAGCAGCCAAACTCAGCGGGAAGGATCCGAGCAGTACTTC. Translating gives CASSQTQREGSEQYF.

This clone was observed a handful of times. The genes are TRBV2 and TRBJ1-2; possibly TRBD1 for D (5 bases). The CDR3 is 13 amino acids. Germline loops: CDR1 SNHLY, CDR2 FYNNEI. V lost 7 bases, J lost 7 bases, and 16 bases lay in between. Here the CDR3 reads CASTKTPGFGYTF. Written as DNA, the CDR3 is TGTGCCAGCACTAAGACTCCAGGGTTTGGCTACACCTTC.

This clone has just a few counts. This chain connects TRBV6-6 to TRBJ2-1; D is possibly TRBD2 (6 bases). From germline, CDR1 is MNHNY and CDR2 SVGAGI (reference sequence). This CDR3 spans 15 amino acids. V dropped 0 bases and J dropped 9 bases, with 15 bases sitting between them. The CDR3 protein is CASSYSSGTSVEQFF. Written as DNA, the CDR3 is TGTGCCAGCAGTTACTCCAGTGGGACTTCGGTTGAGCAGTTCTTC.

The chain couples TRBV4-2 to TRBJ2-6; 7 bases map to TRBD2. CDR3 size: 18 residues. The V gene's germline CDR1 is LGHNA and CDR2 YNFKEQ. J lost 1 base, V lost 0 bases, and 6 bases had no gene match. This CDR3 reads CASSQELQGGSGANVLTF. The CDR3 nucleotides read TGTGCCAGCAGCCAAGAATTGCAGGGAGGGTCTGGGGCCAACGTCCTGACTTTC.

The chain combines TRBV6-5 with TRBJ1-6; TRBD1 matches at 7 bases. Germline values: CDR1 MNHEY, CDR2 SVGAGI. The CDR3 totals 14 residues. J gave up 8 bases and V 7 bases, and 8 bases lay outside the gene matches. The DNA of the CDR3 is TGTGCCAGCAAGATCCGACAGGGTGATTCACCCCTCCACTTT. It encodes CASKIRQGDSPLHF.

The chain carries TRBV11-2 and TRBJ1-5; D is undetermined. Germline CDR1 and CDR2: SGHAT and FQNNGV. The CDR3 is 13 amino acids. Trimming stripped 5 bases from V and 0 bases from J, with 5 bases between. The CDR3 loop is CASSPYSNQPQHF. DNA of the CDR3: TGTGCCAGCAGCCCGTATAGCAATCAGCCCCAGCATTTT.

This sequence joins TRBV18 and TRBJ1-2; the match to TRBD1 covers 7 bases. This CDR3 is 14 amino acids long. The germline CDR1 and CDR2 sequences are KGHSH and LQKENI. Trimming removed 5 bases from V and 1 base from J; junction bases left unmatched: 4. CDR3 sequence: CASSTGTDNYGYTF. The CDR3 DNA sequence: TGTGCCAGCTCAACCGGGACAGATAACTATGGCTACACCTTC. Complete variable domain (other parts from reference TRBV18 and TRBJ1-2): NAGVMQNPRHLVRRRGQEARLRCSPMKGHSHVYWYRQLPEEGLKFMVYLQKENIIDESGMPKERFSAEFPKEGPSILRIQQVVRGDSAAYFCASSTGTDNYGYTFGSGTRLTVV.

On this clone itself: Other DNA sequences in this specimen translate into the identical CDR3. This sequence joins TRBV5-4 and TRBJ2-7; D call uncertain. The CDR3 loop spans 13 amino acids. V was pared by 0 bases and J by 0 bases, with 4 bases between. Germline assignment: CDR1 SGHNT and CDR2 YYREEE (reference sequence). CDR3 sequence reads: CASSLVPSYEQYF. The CDR3 coding sequence is TGTGCCAGCAGCTTGGTCCCCTCCTACGAGCAGTACTTC.

The rearrangement uses TRBV7-9 and TRBJ2-2; D tentatively reads TRBD1 or TRBD2 (6 bases each). V shed 3 bases and J shed 4 bases, with 15 bases lying between them. Germline CDR1 reads SEHNR; CDR2 reads FQNEAQ (reference sequence). This CDR3 is built from 16 residues. CDR3 sequence reads: CASSLNFGGGTGELFF. CDR3 nucleotide sequence: TGTGCCAGCAGCTTGAATTTTGGAGGGGGCACCGGGGAGCTGTTTTTT.